Listed below are T cell receptor beta chains from one sample, sequenced in a study of graft-versus-host responses after intestinal transplantation. Assay used: immunoSEQ multiplex PCR; TCRdb lists only in-frame clones, some missing. Here the sample spans about 38,000 clones, 75% to 90% being singletons. The sequencing here drew on PBMCs, taken 1070 days after transplant. These receptor sequences come from a human patient who received an intestinal transplant, so some T cells may come from the graft donor. The CDR3 runs from the conserved cysteine through the conserved F or W. Fields, in order: clone size, J gene, V gene, CDR3 length, CDR3 protein. Not all rows give a size; the values are once, few, many and, for expanded clones, a class.

clone size: -
J gene: TRBJ2-1
V gene: TRBV10-3
CDR3 length: 16
CDR3 protein: CAISDGAGGPYNEQFF

clone size: -
J gene: TRBJ2-2
V gene: TRBV6-4
CDR3 length: 15
CDR3 protein: CASSPQGADTGELFF

clone size: -
J gene: TRBJ2-7
V gene: TRBV5-8
CDR3 length: 12
CDR3 protein: CASSAGRHEQYF

clone size: -
J gene: TRBJ2-7
V gene: TRBV5-1
CDR3 length: 12
CDR3 protein: CASSFDGEVQYF

clone size: -
J gene: TRBJ2-1
V gene: TRBV5-4
CDR3 length: 16
CDR3 protein: CASSLIGARVYNEQFF

clone size: -
J gene: TRBJ2-5
V gene: TRBV14
CDR3 length: 16
CDR3 protein: CASSQGWGTRQETQYF

clone size: -
J gene: TRBJ1-1
V gene: TRBV4-2
CDR3 length: 13
CDR3 protein: CASILLGGDEAFF

clone size: once
J gene: TRBJ2-6
V gene: TRBV28
CDR3 length: 15
CDR3 protein: CASSLGFPGANVLTF

clone size: few
J gene: TRBJ2-1
V gene: TRBV7-9
CDR3 length: 16
CDR3 protein: CASSLGMAGGHNEQFF

clone size: -
J gene: TRBJ1-5
V gene: TRBV28
CDR3 length: 15
CDR3 protein: CASSAPGGSNQPQHF

clone size: -
J gene: -
V gene: TRBV6-1
CDR3 length: 15
CDR3 protein: CASEPEGHLSYEQYF